Given below is one T cell receptor beta chain in context. Primers used in a second PCR of roughly 7 to 11 cycles were a sample-barcoded 5' primer and a J-beta primer mix. TCRdb passed the 5' RACE reads through MiXCR, listing each CDR3 protein once. The profile shows around 700,000 distinct CDR3 sequences, more than 20% of them singletons. The record originates from a study of blood T cells in healthy people across ages. Looking at the study overall: Researchers report that template switching captured about one barcoded beta molecule per two T cells.

With each sample, at least 5 micrograms of total RNA were extracted. This CDR3 contains 13 residues. J lost 8 bases, V lost 5 bases, and 5 bases had no gene match. Germline V lookup: CDR1 KGHSH, CDR2 LQKENI. The data also belong to a second study, concerning T cells of mothers and their children. That paper adds: In this cohort, donors were three healthy Caucasian mothers plus their six children.

The sample taken for sequencing was blood. The genes are TRBV18 and TRBJ2-1, with 8 positions matching TRBD1. The receptor was isolated from a boy between 10 and 17 years old in good health. CDR3 residues: CASSTSGGDEQFF. The CDR3 DNA follows: TGTGCCAGCTCAACTTCAGGGGGCGATGAGCAGTTCTTC. Supplemented by reference TRBV18 and TRBJ2-1, the full variable domain reads NAGVMQNPRHLVRRRGQEARLRCSPMKGHSHVYWYRQLPEEGLKFMVYLQKENIIDESGMPKERFSAEFPKEGPSILRIQQVVRGDSAAYFCASSTSGGDEQFFGPGTRLTVL.